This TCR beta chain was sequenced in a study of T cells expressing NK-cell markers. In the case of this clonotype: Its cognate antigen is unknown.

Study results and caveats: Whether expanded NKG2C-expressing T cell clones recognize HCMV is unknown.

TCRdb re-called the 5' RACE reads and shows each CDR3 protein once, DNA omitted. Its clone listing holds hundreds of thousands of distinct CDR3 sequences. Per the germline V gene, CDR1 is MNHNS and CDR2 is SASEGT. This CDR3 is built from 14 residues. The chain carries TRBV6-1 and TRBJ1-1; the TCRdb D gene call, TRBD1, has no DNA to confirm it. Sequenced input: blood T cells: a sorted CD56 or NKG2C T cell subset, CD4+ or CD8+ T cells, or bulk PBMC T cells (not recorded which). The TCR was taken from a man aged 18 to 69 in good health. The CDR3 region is CASSEPGLQTEAFF.